Following are 28 T cell receptor beta chains from one sample sequenced in a study of CD8+ T cells in alopecia areata. Extracted from the samples, RNA was reverse transcribed into cDNA to serve as the sequencing template. Sequencing was performed with immunoSEQ multiplex PCR; in TCRdb, only in-frame clones are kept and a portion is missing. The sample records about 42,000 clones, less than 70% being singletons. Treatment reported: oral pan-JAK inhibitor, 5-10 mg twice daily. The sequencing used CD8+ T cells sorted from blood, collected at week 4, from a patient treated with tofacitinib. These receptors all come from a human donor with alopecia areata.

The genes are TRBV30 and TRBJ2-7; 7 nucleotides agree with TRBD2. Germline lookup yields CDR1 GTSNPN and CDR2 SVGIG (reference sequence). J gave up 5 bases and V 8 bases, and 9 bases lay outside the gene matches. The CDR3 extends over 12 amino acids. The CDR3 reads CARGIGTNEQYF. CDR3 nucleotide sequence: TGTGCCCGCGGTATTGGGACTAACGAGCAGTACTTC.

This chain joins TRBV13 and TRBJ2-7, with D tentatively TRBD1 or TRBD2 (5 bases each). This CDR3 has 13 residues. V lost 6 bases to trimming and J lost 4 bases, with 13 bases between them. Germline V CDR1 and CDR2: PRHDT, FYEKMQ (reference sequence). CDR3 in DNA: TGTGCCAGCAGTACTTTTGGGACGTACGAGCAGTACTTC. Its translation: CASSTFGTYEQYF.

V is TRBV30 and J is TRBJ1-1; no clear D gene. The CDR3 has 13 residues. Per germline, CDR1 GTSNPN and CDR2 SVGIG (reference sequence). The V and J ends lost 5 bases and 7 bases respectively, with 17 bases between them. CDR3 bases: TGTGCCTGGGGCGGGAGCAATCATGATGAAGCTTTCTTT. As protein: CAWGGSNHDEAFF.

The chain joins TRBV4-3 to TRBJ1-1; D gene uncertain. Germline assignment: CDR1 LGHNA and CDR2 YSLEER. Between the trimmed V and J ends, which lost 4 bases and 4 bases, there was a span of 22 bases. The CDR3 is made up of 17 amino acids. The CDR3 DNA is TGCGCCAGCAGCCGCCGGGTGACGGACGTGTTGAGCACTGAAGCTTTCTTT. This translates into CASSRRVTDVLSTEAFF.

This clone was counted between two and nine times. The genes are TRBV23-1 and TRBJ2-5, with D unclear. TRBV23-1 is placed among ORFs of uncertain function. The CDR3 contains 15 residues. Deletions cut 0 bases from V and 4 bases from J, with 12 bases between. The CDR3 sequence: CASSQSLGNGETQYF. The CDR3 nucleotides are TGCGCCAGCAGTCAATCGTTAGGGAATGGAGAGACCCAGTACTTC.

This clone was observed a few times. The chain uses TRBV13 and TRBJ2-7, with no clear D. There are 13 residues in the CDR3. The germline V gene encodes CDR1 PRHDT and CDR2 FYEKMQ (reference sequence). With 5 bases removed from V and 6 bases from J, the gap between germline ends came to 14 bases. CDR3 DNA: TGTGCCAGCAGCCAGAAGAGAGCAATCGAGCAGTACTTC. It is translated as CASSQKRAIEQYF.

CDR3 DNA: TGCAGCGTGGAACTCAGGACGGGGCCATATGGCTACACCTTC. Encoded protein: CSVELRTGPYGYTF. The chain joins TRBV29-1 to TRBJ1-2, with D maybe TRBD1 (5 bases). Germline loops: CDR1 SQVTM, CDR2 ANQGSEA. The germline V and J ends were trimmed by 6 bases and 5 bases, with 19 bases remaining between them. This CDR3 comprises 14 residues.

The chain links TRBV6-5 to TRBJ2-7; D is possibly TRBD2 (6 bases). From germline, CDR1 is MNHEY and CDR2 SVGAGI. The V gene lost 7 bases and the J gene lost 1 base, with 11 bases spanning the gap. There are 13 residues in the CDR3. The CDR3 nucleotides are TGTGCCAGCACCCACGGGGGATCCTACGAGCAGTACTTC. As protein: CASTHGGSYEQYF.

The J gene is TRBJ1-5, the V gene TRBV7-9; D gene unclear. Trimming removed 1 base from V and 7 bases from J, with 5 bases in between. CDR3 length: 12 residues. The germline V gene has CDR1 SEHNR and CDR2 FQNEAQ (reference sequence). The CDR3 DNA reads as TGTGCCAGCAGCTTAGAAGGGCAGCCCCAGCATTTT. It codes for CASSLEGQPQHF.

The chain links TRBV2 to TRBJ1-2; 9 bases are a match to TRBD1. V dropped 5 bases and J dropped 6; count of bases not matched to a gene: 7. CDR1 is SNHLY, CDR2 FYNNEI, per germline. CDR3 size: 14 residues. The CDR3 DNA follows: TGTGCCAGCAGTCCCTACAGGGGGCAAAATGGCTACACCTTC. It encodes CASSPYRGQNGYTF.

Only a few counts were recorded for this clone. This sequence joins TRBV10-2 and TRBJ2-2; D perhaps matches TRBD1 (6 bases). Deletions cut 8 bases from V and 0 bases from J, with 10 bases between. The CDR3 covers 14 residues. The germline CDR1 and CDR2 sequences are WSHSY and SAAADI. CDR3 in amino acids: CASQGISNTGELFF. As DNA, the CDR3 is TGCGCCAGCCAGGGGATTTCGAACACCGGGGAGCTGTTTTTT.

V and J are TRBV25-1 and TRBJ2-7; D is possibly TRBD2 (6 bases). The CDR3 totals 16 residues. V was trimmed by 6 bases and J by 7 bases, leaving 25 bases between them. CDR1 MGHDK and CDR2 SYGVNS come from the germline V gene. The chain's CDR3 is CASSADGARAGGEQYF. The DNA of the CDR3 is TGTGCCAGCAGCGCCGACGGCGCCCGAGCGGGTGGGGAGCAGTACTTC.

This clone showed up just once. J is TRBJ2-2 and V is TRBV13, with TRBD1 as a possible D gene (5 bases). CDR1 PRHDT and CDR2 FYEKMQ come from the germline V gene (reference sequence). V was shortened by 2 bases and J by 5 bases, with 15 bases between the two germline ends. This CDR3 is built from 16 residues. CDR3 region: CASSLNQEGDTGELFF. The CDR3 DNA follows: TGTGCCAGCAGCTTAAATCAGGAAGGGGATACCGGGGAGCTGTTTTTT.

The table lists this clone with a count of one. The rearrangement uses TRBV25-1 and TRBJ2-5; either TRBD1 or TRBD2 may supply D (5 bases each). V was clipped by 5 bases and J by 5 bases, with 12 bases between them. Germline V gene lookup returns CDR1 MGHDK and CDR2 SYGVNS. The CDR3 spans 13 residues. CDR3 amino acids: CASSRGPWETQYF. Written as DNA, the CDR3 is TGTGCCAGCAGTAGGGGACCCTGGGAGACCCAGTACTTC.

To note about this clone: This likely comes from a read error, as the CDR3 has no conserved phenylalanine or tryptophan at its end. The CDR3 is CASSLENYEQYS. The DNA of the CDR3 is TGCGCCAGCAGCTTGGAAAACTACGAGCAGTACTCC. The chain joins TRBV5-1 to TRBJ2-7; D gene ambiguous. V lost 0 bases and J 3 bases, leaving 4 bases between the germline ends. The CDR3 extends over 12 amino acids. Germline values: CDR1 SGHRS, CDR2 YFSETQ.

The chain links TRBV11-2 to TRBJ2-7; TRBD2 is a possible D gene (5 bases). With 2 bases removed from V and 0 bases from J, the gap between germline ends came to 11 bases. The CDR3 has 15 amino acids. CDR1 SGHAT and CDR2 FQNNGV come from the germline V gene. The CDR3 nucleotides read TGTGCCAGCAGCTTATATGAGGGTAGCTCCTACGAGCAGTACTTC. Translating gives CASSLYEGSSYEQYF.

V gene TRBV29-1 combines with J gene TRBJ2-7; possibly TRBD2 for D (6 bases). Trimming removed 4 bases at V and 2 bases at J, with 6 bases between. CDR3 length: 11 amino acids. CDR1 is SQVTM and CDR2 is ANQGSEA in the germline V gene. The CDR3 DNA reads TGCAGCGTTGCTAGCGCCTACGAGCAGTACTTC. As protein: CSVASAYEQYF.

This chain links TRBV25-1 with TRBJ2-7; perhaps TRBD1 as D (5 bases). In germline, CDR1 is MGHDK, CDR2 SYGVNS. V was trimmed by 2 bases and J by 6 bases, leaving 11 bases between them. CDR3 length equals 13 residues. The CDR3 loop reads CASSEGRVFEQYF. The CDR3 DNA follows: TGTGCCAGCAGTGAAGGCAGGGTATTCGAGCAGTACTTC.

The rearrangement uses TRBV4-3 and TRBJ2-1; D is uncertain. CDR1 is LGHNA and CDR2 is YSLEER in the germline V gene. V was clipped by 4 bases and J by 6 bases, with 10 bases between them. This CDR3 comprises 13 residues. CDR3 loop: CASSPMMGNEQFF. CDR3 DNA: TGCGCCAGCAGCCCCATGATGGGCAATGAGCAGTTCTTC.

The chain joins TRBV29-1 to TRBJ2-1; a weak D match, TRBD2 (6 bases). V was pared by 3 bases and J by 12 bases, with 15 bases between. CDR1 and CDR2 (germline): SQVTM, ANQGSEA. The CDR3 spans 12 residues. The CDR3 nucleotides read TGCAGCGTTGATGACCCTAGCGAAATGCAGTTCTTC. As protein: CSVDDPSEMQFF.

The rearrangement uses TRBV7-9 and TRBJ2-3, with 9 bases lining up with TRBD2. CDR3 length equals 16 residues. J gave up 6 bases and V 6 bases, and 13 bases lay outside the gene matches. The germline V gene encodes CDR1 SEHNR and CDR2 FQNEAQ (reference sequence). The CDR3 loop is CASSSRGGGAMDTQYF. In DNA form, the CDR3 reads TGTGCCAGCAGTTCCCGCGGCGGGGGGGCTATGGATACGCAGTATTTT.

The V call is TRBV4-1, the J call TRBJ1-1, with 7 bases lining up with TRBD1. CDR1 MGHRA and CDR2 YSYEKL come from the germline V gene. After removal of 3 bases from V and 1 base from J, the junction contained 5 bases not matched to a gene. The CDR3 length is 15 residues. CDR3 loop: CASSHAGTANTEAFF. The CDR3 DNA reads TGCGCCAGCAGCCATGCCGGGACAGCGAACACTGAAGCTTTCTTT.

The V gene is TRBV29-1, the J gene TRBJ2-7, with TRBD1 matching over 9 bases. Trimming at V came to 7 bases and at J to 3 bases, leaving 7 bases not matched to a gene. CDR1 is SQVTM and CDR2 is ANQGSEA in the germline V gene. The CDR3 has 13 amino acids. The CDR3 sequence: CSGRTGESYEQYF. The CDR3 DNA reads TGCAGCGGAAGGACAGGGGAAAGCTACGAGCAGTACTTC.

This clone showed up just a few times. The chain combines TRBV5-7 with TRBJ1-2; possible D gene TRBD1, 6 bases. Being an ORF, TRBV5-7 has a function that is uncertain. V lost 1 base and J lost 4, with 14 bases in between. The CDR3 totals 15 residues. The CDR3 loop is CASSLQDRIFYGYTF. Written as DNA, the CDR3 is TGTGCCAGCAGCTTGCAGGACAGAATTTTCTATGGCTACACCTTC.

The V and J genes are TRBV6-9 and TRBJ2-1, with D unresolved. Trimming took off 10 bases at V and 5 bases at J, with 6 bases between the two ends. The CDR3 contains 10 residues. Germline lookup yields CDR1 MNHGY and CDR2 SVAAGI. CDR3 coding DNA: TGTGCCACCGACAACAATGAGCAGTTCTTC. Amino acid sequence: CATDNNEQFF.

In its sample, this clone is medium-sized. The chain joins TRBV2 to TRBJ1-5; the match to TRBD1 covers 8 bases. The CDR3 totals 18 residues. V lost 0 bases and J lost 0; bases outside the gene matches: 7. Germline lookup yields CDR1 SNHLY and CDR2 FYNNEI. The CDR3 coding sequence is TGTGCCAGCAGTGAAGCGTTGGGGACAGGTTATAGCAATCAGCCCCAGCATTTT. Translated, it gives CASSEALGTGYSNQPQHF.

The gene calls are TRBV4-1 and TRBJ2-1, with 8 bases lining up with TRBD1. The germline CDR1 and CDR2 sequences are MGHRA and YSYEKL. Trimming cost V 4 bases and J 4 bases; bases outside gene matches: 6. This CDR3 has 15 residues. The CDR3 is CASSPDRGFYNEQFF. The CDR3 coding sequence is TGCGCCAGCAGCCCTGACAGGGGTTTTTACAATGAGCAGTTCTTC.

The chain employs TRBV27 and TRBJ2-7, with TRBD1 as a possible D gene (6 bases). CDR1 and CDR2 from the germline V gene are MNHEY and SMNVEV (reference sequence). V was clipped by 5 bases and J by 6 bases, with 11 bases between them. The CDR3 is 12 amino acids. CDR3 sequence reads: CASSPSTGEQYF. Here the CDR3 DNA reads TGTGCCAGCAGTCCCTCGACAGGCGAGCAGTACTTC.